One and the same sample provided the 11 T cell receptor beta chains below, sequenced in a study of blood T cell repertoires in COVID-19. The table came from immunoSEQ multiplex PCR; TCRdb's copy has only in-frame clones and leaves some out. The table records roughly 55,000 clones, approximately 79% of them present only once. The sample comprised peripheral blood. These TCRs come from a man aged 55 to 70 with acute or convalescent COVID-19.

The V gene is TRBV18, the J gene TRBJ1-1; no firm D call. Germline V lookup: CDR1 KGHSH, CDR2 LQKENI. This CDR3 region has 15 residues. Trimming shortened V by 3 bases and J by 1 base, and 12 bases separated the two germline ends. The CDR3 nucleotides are TGTGCCAGCTCACCCGGAGGTCTAGAGAACACTGAAGCTTTCTTT. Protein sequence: CASSPGGLENTEAFF.

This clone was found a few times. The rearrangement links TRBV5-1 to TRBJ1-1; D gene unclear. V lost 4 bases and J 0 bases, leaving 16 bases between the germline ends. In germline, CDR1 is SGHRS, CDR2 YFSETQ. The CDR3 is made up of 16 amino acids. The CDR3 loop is CASSPLAGSLNTEAFF. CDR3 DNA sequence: TGCGCCAGCAGCCCGCTTGCGGGGAGCTTGAACACTGAAGCTTTCTTT.

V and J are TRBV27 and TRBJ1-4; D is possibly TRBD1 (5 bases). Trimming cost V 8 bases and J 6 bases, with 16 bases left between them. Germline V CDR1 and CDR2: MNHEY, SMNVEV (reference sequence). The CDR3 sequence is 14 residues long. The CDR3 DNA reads TGTGCCAGCGGCCGTGGGGGGGGATATGAAAAACTGTTTTTT. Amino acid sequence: CASGRGGGYEKLFF.

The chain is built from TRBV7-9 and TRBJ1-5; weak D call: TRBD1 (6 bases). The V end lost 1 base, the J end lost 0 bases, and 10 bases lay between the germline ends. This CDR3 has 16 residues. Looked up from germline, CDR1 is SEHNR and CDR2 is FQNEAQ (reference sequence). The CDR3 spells CASSLGGGDSNQPQHF. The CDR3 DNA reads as TGTGCCAGCAGCTTAGGAGGGGGGGATAGCAATCAGCCCCAGCATTTT. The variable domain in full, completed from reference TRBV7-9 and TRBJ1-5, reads DTGVSQNPRHKITKRGQNVTFRCDPISEHNRLYWYRQTLGQGPEFLTYFQNEAQLEKSRLLSDRFSAERPKGSFSTLEIQRTEQGDSAMYLCASSLGGGDSNQPQHFGDGTRLSIL.

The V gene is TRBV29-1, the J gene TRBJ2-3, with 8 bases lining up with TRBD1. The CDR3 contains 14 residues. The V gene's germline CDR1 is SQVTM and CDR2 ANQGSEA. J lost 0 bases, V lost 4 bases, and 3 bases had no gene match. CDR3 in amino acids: CSVGGQASTDTQYF. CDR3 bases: TGCAGCGTTGGGGGACAGGCTAGCACAGATACGCAGTATTTT.

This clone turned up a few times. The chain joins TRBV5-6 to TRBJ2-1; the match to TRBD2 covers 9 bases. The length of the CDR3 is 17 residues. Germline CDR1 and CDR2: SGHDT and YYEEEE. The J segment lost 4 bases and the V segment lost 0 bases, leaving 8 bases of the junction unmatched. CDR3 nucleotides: TGTGCCAGCAGCTTGGTACGCGCTAGCGGGGCTTACAATGAGCAGTTCTTC. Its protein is CASSLVRASGAYNEQFF.

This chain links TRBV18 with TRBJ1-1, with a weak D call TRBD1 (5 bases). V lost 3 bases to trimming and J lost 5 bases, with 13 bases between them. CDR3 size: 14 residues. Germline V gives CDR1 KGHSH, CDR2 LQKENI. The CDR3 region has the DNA TGTGCCAGCTCACCTCGGGGCGCGGGGACTGAAGCTTTCTTT. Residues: CASSPRGAGTEAFF.

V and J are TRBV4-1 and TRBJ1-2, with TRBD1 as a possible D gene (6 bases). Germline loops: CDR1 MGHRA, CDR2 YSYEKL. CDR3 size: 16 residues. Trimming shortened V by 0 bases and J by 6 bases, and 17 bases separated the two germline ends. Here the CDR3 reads CASSQDSQGLRNGYTF. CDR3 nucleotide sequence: TGCGCCAGCAGCCAAGATTCGCAGGGGCTGAGGAATGGCTACACCTTC.

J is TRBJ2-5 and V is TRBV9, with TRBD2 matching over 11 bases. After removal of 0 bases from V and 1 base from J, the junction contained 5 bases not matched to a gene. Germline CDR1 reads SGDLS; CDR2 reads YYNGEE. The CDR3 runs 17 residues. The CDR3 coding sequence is TGTGCCAGCAGCGTAGGAGCTAGCGGGGGGCTCCAAGAGACCCAGTACTTC. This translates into CASSVGASGGLQETQYF. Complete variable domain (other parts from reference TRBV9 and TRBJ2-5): DSGVTQTPKHLITATGQRVTLRCSPRSGDLSVYWYQQSLDQGLQFLIQYYNGEERAKGNILERFSAQQFPDLHSELNLSSLELGDSALYFCASSVGASGGLQETQYFGPGTRLLVL.

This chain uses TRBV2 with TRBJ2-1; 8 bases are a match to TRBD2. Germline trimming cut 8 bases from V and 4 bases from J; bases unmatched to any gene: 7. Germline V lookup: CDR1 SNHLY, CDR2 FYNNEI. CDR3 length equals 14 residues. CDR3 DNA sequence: TGTGCCAGCGGGGGACTAGAGCCTTACAATGAGCAGTTCTTC. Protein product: CASGGLEPYNEQFF.

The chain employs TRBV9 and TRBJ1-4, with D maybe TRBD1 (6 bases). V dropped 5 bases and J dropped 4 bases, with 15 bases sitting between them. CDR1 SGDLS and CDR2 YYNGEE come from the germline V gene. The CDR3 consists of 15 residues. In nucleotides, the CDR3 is TGTGCCAGCAGTGCAGGGGCCGCGCTTAATGAAAAACTGTTTTTT. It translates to CASSAGAALNEKLFF.